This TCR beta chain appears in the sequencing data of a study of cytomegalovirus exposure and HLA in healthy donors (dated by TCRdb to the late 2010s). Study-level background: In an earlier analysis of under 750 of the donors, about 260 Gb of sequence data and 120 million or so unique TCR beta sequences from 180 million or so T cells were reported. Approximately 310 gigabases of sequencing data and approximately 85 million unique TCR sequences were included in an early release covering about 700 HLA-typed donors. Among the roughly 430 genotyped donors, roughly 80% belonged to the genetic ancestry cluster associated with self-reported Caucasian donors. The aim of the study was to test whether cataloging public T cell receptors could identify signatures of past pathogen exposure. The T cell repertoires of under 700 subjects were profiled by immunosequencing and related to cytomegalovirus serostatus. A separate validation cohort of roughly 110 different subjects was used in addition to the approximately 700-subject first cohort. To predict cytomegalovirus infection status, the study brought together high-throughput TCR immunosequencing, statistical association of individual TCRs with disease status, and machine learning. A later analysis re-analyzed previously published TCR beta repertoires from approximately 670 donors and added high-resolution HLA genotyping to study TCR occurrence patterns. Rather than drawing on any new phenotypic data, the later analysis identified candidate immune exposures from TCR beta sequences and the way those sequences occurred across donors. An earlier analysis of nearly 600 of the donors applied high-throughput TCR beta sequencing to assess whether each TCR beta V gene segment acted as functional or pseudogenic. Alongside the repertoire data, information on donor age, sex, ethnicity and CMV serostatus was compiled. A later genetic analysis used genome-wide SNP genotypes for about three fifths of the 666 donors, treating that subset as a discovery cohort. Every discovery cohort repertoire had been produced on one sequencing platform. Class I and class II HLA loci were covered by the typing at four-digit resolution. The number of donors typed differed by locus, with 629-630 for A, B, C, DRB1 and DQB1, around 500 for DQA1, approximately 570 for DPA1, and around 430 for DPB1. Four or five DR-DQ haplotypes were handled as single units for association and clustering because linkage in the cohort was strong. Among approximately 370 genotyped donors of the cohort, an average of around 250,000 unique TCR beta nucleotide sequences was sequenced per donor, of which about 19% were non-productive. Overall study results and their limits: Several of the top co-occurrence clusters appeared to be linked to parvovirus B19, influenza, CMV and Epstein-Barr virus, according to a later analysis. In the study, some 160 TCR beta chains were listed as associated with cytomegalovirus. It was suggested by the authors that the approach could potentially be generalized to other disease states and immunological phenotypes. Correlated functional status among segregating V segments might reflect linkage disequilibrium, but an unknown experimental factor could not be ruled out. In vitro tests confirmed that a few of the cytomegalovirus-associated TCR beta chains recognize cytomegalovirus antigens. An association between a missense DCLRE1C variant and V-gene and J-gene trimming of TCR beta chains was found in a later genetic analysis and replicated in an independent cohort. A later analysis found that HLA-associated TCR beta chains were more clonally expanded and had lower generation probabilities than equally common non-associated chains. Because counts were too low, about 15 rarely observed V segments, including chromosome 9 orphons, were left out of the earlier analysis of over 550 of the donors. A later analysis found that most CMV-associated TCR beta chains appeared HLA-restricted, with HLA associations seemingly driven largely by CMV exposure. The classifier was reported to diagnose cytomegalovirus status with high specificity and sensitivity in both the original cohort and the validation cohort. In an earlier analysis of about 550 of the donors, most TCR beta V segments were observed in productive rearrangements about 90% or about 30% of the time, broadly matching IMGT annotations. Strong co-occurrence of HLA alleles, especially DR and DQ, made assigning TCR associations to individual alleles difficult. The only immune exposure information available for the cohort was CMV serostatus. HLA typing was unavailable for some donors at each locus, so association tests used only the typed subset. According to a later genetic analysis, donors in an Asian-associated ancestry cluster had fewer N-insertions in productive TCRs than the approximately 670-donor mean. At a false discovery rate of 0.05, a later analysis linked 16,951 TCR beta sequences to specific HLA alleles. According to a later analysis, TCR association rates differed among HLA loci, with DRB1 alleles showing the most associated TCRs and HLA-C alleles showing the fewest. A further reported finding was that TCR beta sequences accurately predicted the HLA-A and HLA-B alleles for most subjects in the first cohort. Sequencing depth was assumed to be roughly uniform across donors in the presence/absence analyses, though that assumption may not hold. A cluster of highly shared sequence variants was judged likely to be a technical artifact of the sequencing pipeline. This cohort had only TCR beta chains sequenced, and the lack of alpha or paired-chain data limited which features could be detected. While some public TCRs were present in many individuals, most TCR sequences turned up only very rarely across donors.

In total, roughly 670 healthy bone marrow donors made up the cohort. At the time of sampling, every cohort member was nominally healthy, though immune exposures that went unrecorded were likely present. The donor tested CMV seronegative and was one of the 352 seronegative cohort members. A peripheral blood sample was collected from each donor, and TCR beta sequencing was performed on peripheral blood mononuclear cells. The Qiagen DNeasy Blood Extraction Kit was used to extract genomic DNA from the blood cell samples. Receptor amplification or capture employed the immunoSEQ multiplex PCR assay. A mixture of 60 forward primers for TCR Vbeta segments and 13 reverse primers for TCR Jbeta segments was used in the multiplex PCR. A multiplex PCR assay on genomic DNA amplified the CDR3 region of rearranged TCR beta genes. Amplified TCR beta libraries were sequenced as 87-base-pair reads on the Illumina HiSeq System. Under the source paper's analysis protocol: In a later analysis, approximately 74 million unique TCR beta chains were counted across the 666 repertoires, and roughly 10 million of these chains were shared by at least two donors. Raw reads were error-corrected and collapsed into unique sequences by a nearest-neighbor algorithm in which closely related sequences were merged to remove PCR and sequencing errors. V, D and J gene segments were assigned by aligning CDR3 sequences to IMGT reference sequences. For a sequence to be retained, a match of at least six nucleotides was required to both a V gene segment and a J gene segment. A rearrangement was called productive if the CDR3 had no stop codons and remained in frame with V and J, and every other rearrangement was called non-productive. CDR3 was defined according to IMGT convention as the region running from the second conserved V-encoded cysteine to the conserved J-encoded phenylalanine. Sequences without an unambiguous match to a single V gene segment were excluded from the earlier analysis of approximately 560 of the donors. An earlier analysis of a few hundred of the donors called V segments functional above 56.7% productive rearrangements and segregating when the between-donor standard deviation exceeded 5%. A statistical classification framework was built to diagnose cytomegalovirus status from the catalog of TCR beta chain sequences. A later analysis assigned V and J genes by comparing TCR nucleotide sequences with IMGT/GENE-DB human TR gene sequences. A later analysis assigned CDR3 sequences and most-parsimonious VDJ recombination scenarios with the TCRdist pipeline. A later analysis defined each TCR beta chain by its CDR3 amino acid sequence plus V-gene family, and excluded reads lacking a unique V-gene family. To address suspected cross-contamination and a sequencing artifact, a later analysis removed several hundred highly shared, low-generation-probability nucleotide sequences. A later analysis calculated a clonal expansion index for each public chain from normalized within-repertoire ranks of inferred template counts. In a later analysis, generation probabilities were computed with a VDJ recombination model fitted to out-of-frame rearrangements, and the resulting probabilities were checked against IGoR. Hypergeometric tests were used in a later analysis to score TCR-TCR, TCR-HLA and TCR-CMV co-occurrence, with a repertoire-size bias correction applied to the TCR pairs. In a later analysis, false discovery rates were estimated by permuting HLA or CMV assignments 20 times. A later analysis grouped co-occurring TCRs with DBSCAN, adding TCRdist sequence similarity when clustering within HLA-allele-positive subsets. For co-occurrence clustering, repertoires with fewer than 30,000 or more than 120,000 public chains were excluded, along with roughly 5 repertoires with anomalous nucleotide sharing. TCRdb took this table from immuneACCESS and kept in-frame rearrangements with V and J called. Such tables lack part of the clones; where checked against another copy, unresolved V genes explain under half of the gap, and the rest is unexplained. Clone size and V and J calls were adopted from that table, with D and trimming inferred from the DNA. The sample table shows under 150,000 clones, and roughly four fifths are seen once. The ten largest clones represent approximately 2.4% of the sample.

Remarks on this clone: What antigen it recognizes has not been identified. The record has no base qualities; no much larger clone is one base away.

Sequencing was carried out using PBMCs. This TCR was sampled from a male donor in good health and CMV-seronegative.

The CDR3: CASSPSGLAVNEQFF. The nucleotide sequence is given as TGCGCCAGCAGCCCCTCGGGACTAGCGGTCAATGAGCAGTTCTTC. The chain employs TRBV4-1 and TRBJ2-1; TRBD2 fits 11 bases in the junction. From V the trimming removes 4 bases and from J it removes 6 bases, while the gene matches leave 5 bases of the junction unaccounted for. Sequences MGHRA (CDR1) and YSYEKL (CDR2) are obtained from the germline V gene. From cysteine to phenylalanine, the CDR3 is 15 amino acids long. The retained sequence is limited to the CDR3, 45 bases, with the frame set at the first base.